The rows below give T cell receptor beta chains drawn from one sample of a study of shared clonotypes between healthy human individuals. The repertoire was sequenced with immunoSEQ multiplex PCR; TCRdb's copy has only in-frame clones and lacks some. Of 2 million to 3 million clones in the sample, roughly 93% were seen once. Sequencing input: naive CD4+ T cells from PBMCs. All receptors derive from a man between 18 and 35 years old in good health. Some clones in this sample may be carry-over from other donors' samples. Both conserved end residues are part of each CDR3. A D gene is named only where the DNA matches it firmly. Some rows mark clone size as missing; the rest say once, few, many or name a class of expanded clone.

v_gene: TRBV18; abundance: NA; j_gene: TRBJ2-6; d_gene: NA; CDR3aa: CASSLLLDSGANVLTF; CDR3nt: TGTGCCAGCTCACTCCTCTTGGACTCTGGGGCCAACGTCCTGACTTTC
v_gene: TRBV9; abundance: once; j_gene: TRBJ2-1; d_gene: NA; CDR3aa: CASSVFSLAANNEQFF; CDR3nt: TGTGCCAGCAGCGTATTTTCGCTAGCCGCAAACAATGAGCAGTTCTTC
v_gene: TRBV5-5; abundance: NA; j_gene: TRBJ2-7; d_gene: NA; CDR3aa: CASSLATFVTYEQYF; CDR3nt: TGTGCCAGCAGCTTGGCTACATTCGTTACGTACGAGCAGTACTTC
v_gene: TRBV28; abundance: NA; j_gene: TRBJ2-1; d_gene: NA; CDR3aa: CASSSGSSGSSYNEQFF; CDR3nt: TGTGCCAGCAGTTCTGGTTCGTCCGGGAGCTCCTACAATGAGCAGTTCTTC
v_gene: TRBV18; abundance: NA; j_gene: TRBJ2-2; d_gene: NA; CDR3aa: CASSRTDSGTGELFF; CDR3nt: TGTGCCAGCTCACGAACGGACAGTGGCACCGGGGAGCTGTTTTTT
v_gene: TRBV5-1; abundance: NA; j_gene: TRBJ2-3; d_gene: NA; CDR3aa: CASSLYPGRPDTQYF; CDR3nt: TGCGCCAGCAGCTTGTATCCGGGGAGGCCGGATACGCAGTATTTT
v_gene: TRBV28; abundance: once; j_gene: TRBJ2-5; d_gene: TRBD1; CDR3aa: CASSLSRGQETQYF; CDR3nt: TGTGCCAGCAGTTTGAGCAGGGGGCAAGAGACCCAGTACTTC
v_gene: TRBV5-1; abundance: NA; j_gene: TRBJ2-3; d_gene: TRBD2; CDR3aa: CASSLLASGNTDTQYF; CDR3nt: TGCGCCAGCAGCTTGTTGGCTAGCGGGAACACAGATACGCAGTATTTT
v_gene: TRBV5-1; abundance: NA; j_gene: TRBJ2-1; d_gene: TRBD2; CDR3aa: CASSLGLADWNEQFF; CDR3nt: TGCGCCAGCAGCTTGGGACTAGCAGACTGGAATGAGCAGTTCTTC
v_gene: TRBV28; abundance: NA; j_gene: TRBJ2-7; d_gene: NA; CDR3aa: CASSPSAAPNYEQYF; CDR3nt: TGTGCCAGCAGCCCCAGTGCTGCACCAAACTACGAGCAGTACTTC
v_gene: TRBV19; abundance: NA; j_gene: TRBJ1-5; d_gene: NA; CDR3aa: CASTLVGGSGNQPQHF; CDR3nt: TGTGCCAGTACCCTAGTCGGGGGGAGCGGCAATCAGCCCCAGCATTTT
v_gene: TRBV30; abundance: NA; j_gene: TRBJ1-6; d_gene: NA; CDR3aa: CAWSSPGAPRAPLHF; CDR3nt: TGTGCCTGGAGCTCTCCTGGGGCCCCCCGGGCACCCCTCCACTTT
v_gene: TRBV18; abundance: NA; j_gene: TRBJ2-7; d_gene: NA; CDR3aa: CASSEGLAYSSYEQYF; CDR3nt: TGTGCCAGCTCAGAGGGACTGGCGTACTCCTCCTACGAGCAGTACTTC
v_gene: TRBV6-6; abundance: NA; j_gene: TRBJ2-1; d_gene: TRBD2; CDR3aa: CASSLGTSGINEQFF; CDR3nt: TGTGCCAGCAGTCTCGGGACTAGCGGGATCAATGAGCAGTTCTTC
v_gene: TRBV4-2; abundance: once; j_gene: TRBJ1-2; d_gene: TRBD1; CDR3aa: CASSQEASGGYGYTF; CDR3nt: TGTGCCAGCAGCCAAGAGGCGTCAGGGGGCTATGGCTACACCTTC
v_gene: TRBV5-4; abundance: NA; j_gene: TRBJ1-2; d_gene: TRBD1; CDR3aa: CASSRGQGEGYTF; CDR3nt: TGTGCCAGCAGCCGGGGACAGGGTGAGGGCTACACCTTC
v_gene: TRBV5-3; abundance: NA; j_gene: TRBJ2-5; d_gene: NA; CDR3aa: CARAPRAHHRGETQYF; CDR3nt: TGTGCCAGAGCCCCAAGGGCCCATCACCGGGGAGAGACCCAGTACTTC
v_gene: TRBV10-3; abundance: NA; j_gene: TRBJ1-4; d_gene: NA; CDR3aa: CAISADRGEKLFF; CDR3nt: TGTGCCATCAGTGCAGACAGAGGGGAAAAACTGTTTTTT
v_gene: TRBV18; abundance: NA; j_gene: TRBJ1-1; d_gene: TRBD1; CDR3aa: CASSPLLPGTGGMNTEAFF; CDR3nt: TGTGCCAGCTCACCCCTTTTACCCGGGACAGGGGGCATGAACACTGAAGCTTTCTTT
v_gene: TRBV9; abundance: NA; j_gene: TRBJ2-1; d_gene: TRBD2; CDR3aa: CASSVGTGGNNEQFF; CDR3nt: TGTGCCAGCAGCGTAGGAACGGGAGGGAACAATGAGCAGTTCTTC
v_gene: TRBV20-1; abundance: NA; j_gene: TRBJ2-7; d_gene: NA; CDR3aa: CSADTLYEQYF; CDR3nt: TGCAGTGCTGACACGCTCTACGAGCAGTACTTC
v_gene: TRBV29-1; abundance: NA; j_gene: TRBJ2-3; d_gene: NA; CDR3aa: CSVGFSDTQYF; CDR3nt: TGCAGCGTTGGATTCTCAGATACGCAGTATTTT
v_gene: TRBV28; abundance: NA; j_gene: TRBJ1-1; d_gene: NA; CDR3aa: CASSLRAEAFF; CDR3nt: TGTGCCAGCAGTTTAAGAGCTGAAGCTTTCTTT
v_gene: TRBV19; abundance: NA; j_gene: TRBJ2-6; d_gene: NA; CDR3aa: CASGVQGPGANVLTF; CDR3nt: TGTGCCAGTGGGGTACAGGGACCGGGGGCCAACGTCCTGACTTTC
v_gene: TRBV11-3; abundance: NA; j_gene: TRBJ2-2; d_gene: TRBD1; CDR3aa: CASSRQGTGELFF; CDR3nt: TGTGCCAGCAGCCGACAGGGCACCGGGGAGCTGTTTTTT
v_gene: TRBV11-2; abundance: NA; j_gene: TRBJ1-5; d_gene: NA; CDR3aa: CASSLSGGQWSQPQHF; CDR3nt: TGTGCCAGCAGCTTATCGGGGGGGCAATGGAGTCAGCCCCAGCATTTT
v_gene: TRBV18; abundance: NA; j_gene: TRBJ1-1; d_gene: NA; CDR3aa: CASSSQSNTEAFF; CDR3nt: TGTGCCAGCTCATCTCAGTCGAACACTGAAGCTTTCTTT
v_gene: TRBV29-1; abundance: once; j_gene: TRBJ2-1; d_gene: NA; CDR3aa: CSVVGVGEQFF; CDR3nt: TGCAGCGTTGTGGGGGTGGGTGAGCAGTTCTTC
v_gene: TRBV5-1; abundance: NA; j_gene: TRBJ1-6; d_gene: TRBD1; CDR3aa: CASSTGTGGMSPLHF; CDR3nt: TGCGCCAGCAGTACCGGGACAGGGGGGATGTCACCCCTCCACTTT
v_gene: TRBV2; abundance: NA; j_gene: TRBJ1-6; d_gene: NA; CDR3aa: CASRPIGGDNSPLHF; CDR3nt: TGTGCCAGCAGGCCGATCGGGGGCGATAATTCACCCCTCCACTTT
v_gene: TRBV18; abundance: NA; j_gene: TRBJ1-4; d_gene: NA; CDR3aa: CASSVRTNEKLFF; CDR3nt: TGTGCCAGCTCAGTTCGCACTAATGAAAAACTGTTTTTT
v_gene: TRBV29-1; abundance: once; j_gene: TRBJ1-1; d_gene: TRBD1; CDR3aa: CSVRTGALTAEAFF; CDR3nt: TGCAGCGTCCGGACAGGGGCTCTCACCGCTGAAGCTTTCTTT
v_gene: TRBV7-9; abundance: NA; j_gene: TRBJ1-4; d_gene: NA; CDR3aa: CASSSSVKFGYRQEKLFF; CDR3nt: TGTGCCAGCAGCTCGAGCGTAAAGTTCGGATACCGACAGGAAAAACTGTTTTTT
v_gene: TRBV27; abundance: NA; j_gene: TRBJ1-1; d_gene: TRBD1; CDR3aa: CASRRQGLNTEAFF; CDR3nt: TGTGCCAGCAGAAGACAGGGGTTGAACACTGAAGCTTTCTTT
v_gene: TRBV10-3; abundance: NA; j_gene: TRBJ2-1; d_gene: NA; CDR3aa: CAISGLRAQDGGEQFF; CDR3nt: TGTGCCATCAGCGGACTCCGGGCTCAGGACGGGGGCGAGCAGTTCTTC
v_gene: TRBV9; abundance: NA; j_gene: TRBJ2-1; d_gene: TRBD1; CDR3aa: CASSAPGGPTNEQFF; CDR3nt: TGTGCCAGCAGCGCTCCAGGGGGCCCTACAAATGAGCAGTTCTTC
v_gene: TRBV7-2; abundance: NA; j_gene: TRBJ2-5; d_gene: NA; CDR3aa: CASSPLVETQYF; CDR3nt: TGTGCCAGCAGCCCCCTCGTGGAGACCCAGTACTTC
v_gene: TRBV19; abundance: NA; j_gene: TRBJ1-4; d_gene: TRBD1; CDR3aa: CASSSYYRGGNEKLFF; CDR3nt: TGTGCCAGTAGCTCATACTACAGGGGGGGCAATGAAAAACTGTTTTTT
v_gene: TRBV4-1; abundance: NA; j_gene: TRBJ1-5; d_gene: TRBD1; CDR3aa: CASSQDDRVGQPQHF; CDR3nt: TGCGCCAGCAGCCAAGACGACAGGGTGGGTCAGCCCCAGCATTTT
v_gene: TRBV11-2; abundance: NA; j_gene: TRBJ2-5; d_gene: TRBD1; CDR3aa: CASSVFPPGQGVETQYF; CDR3nt: TGTGCCAGCAGCGTCTTTCCCCCGGGACAGGGAGTAGAGACCCAGTACTTC
v_gene: TRBV12-2; abundance: NA; j_gene: TRBJ2-1; d_gene: NA; CDR3aa: CASRPPWGSYNEQFF; CDR3nt: TGTGCAAGTCGCCCCCCGTGGGGCTCCTACAATGAGCAGTTCTTC
v_gene: TRBV28; abundance: NA; j_gene: TRBJ1-6; d_gene: TRBD1; CDR3aa: CASSFHPGQGQSPLHF; CDR3nt: TGTGCCAGCAGTTTCCACCCGGGACAGGGGCAGTCACCCCTCCACTTT
v_gene: TRBV6-4; abundance: NA; j_gene: TRBJ2-1; d_gene: TRBD1; CDR3aa: CASSMGTGYNEQFF; CDR3nt: TGTGCCAGCAGTATGGGGACAGGGTACAATGAGCAGTTCTTC
v_gene: TRBV7-3; abundance: NA; j_gene: TRBJ2-5; d_gene: TRBD1; CDR3aa: CASSLDRDRTQETQYF; CDR3nt: TGTGCCAGCAGCTTAGACCGGGACAGGACCCAAGAGACCCAGTACTTC
v_gene: TRBV30; abundance: few; j_gene: TRBJ1-1; d_gene: NA; CDR3aa: CAWTRDPPNTEAFF; CDR3nt: TGTGCCTGGACCAGAGACCCACCGAACACTGAAGCTTTCTTT
v_gene: TRBV27; abundance: NA; j_gene: TRBJ2-2; d_gene: TRBD1; CDR3aa: CASSQGTGGTGELFF; CDR3nt: TGTGCCAGCAGTCAGGGGACAGGGGGCACCGGGGAGCTGTTTTTT
v_gene: TRBV6-4; abundance: NA; j_gene: TRBJ1-2; d_gene: TRBD1; CDR3aa: CASRSLTGQGAPNYGYTF; CDR3nt: TGTGCCAGCAGGAGCCTAACAGGACAGGGGGCGCCTAACTATGGCTACACCTTC
v_gene: TRBV5-1; abundance: few; j_gene: TRBJ1-1; d_gene: NA; CDR3aa: CASSLGSTEAFF; CDR3nt: TGCGCCAGCAGCTTGGGGAGCACTGAAGCTTTCTTT
v_gene: TRBV5-1; abundance: once; j_gene: TRBJ2-1; d_gene: TRBD1; CDR3aa: CASSLGGTGGTYNEQFF; CDR3nt: TGCGCCAGCAGCTTGGGTGGGACAGGGGGAACCTACAATGAGCAGTTCTTC
v_gene: TRBV4-2; abundance: once; j_gene: TRBJ2-5; d_gene: TRBD2; CDR3aa: CASSQDYLAGGETQYF; CDR3nt: TGTGCCAGCAGCCAAGATTATCTAGCGGGAGGGGAGACCCAGTACTTC
v_gene: TRBV29-1; abundance: NA; j_gene: TRBJ2-7; d_gene: TRBD2; CDR3aa: CSVERLAGGPYEQYF; CDR3nt: TGCAGCGTTGAAAGGCTAGCGGGAGGGCCCTACGAGCAGTACTTC
v_gene: TRBV7-6; abundance: NA; j_gene: TRBJ2-1; d_gene: NA; CDR3aa: CASSLAGGLRDEQFF; CDR3nt: TGTGCCAGCAGCTTAGCCGGGGGCCTAAGGGATGAGCAGTTCTTC
v_gene: TRBV4-1; abundance: NA; j_gene: TRBJ2-7; d_gene: TRBD1; CDR3aa: CASSQAGTGSYEQYF; CDR3nt: TGCGCCAGCAGCCAAGCCGGGACAGGGTCCTACGAGCAGTACTTC
v_gene: TRBV11-2; abundance: NA; j_gene: TRBJ1-5; d_gene: NA; CDR3aa: CAPGRTGSKQPQHF; CDR3nt: TGCGCCCCAGGGCGAACAGGGTCGAAGCAGCCCCAGCATTTT